The sequence of this T cell receptor beta chain was determined in a study of T cell clonotyping in hematopoietic cell transplantation. Documented time point: recipient sample about 28 days before transplant, after cytoreduction. CDR1 is SNHLY and CDR2 is FYNNEI in the germline V gene. There are 14 residues in the CDR3. Trimming left V 5 bases short and J 3 bases short, with 13 bases between. Notes on the study in general: Without cell sorting, CD4 versus CD8 contributions remain unresolved.

TCRdb's table, derived via immunoSEQ multiplex PCR, lists solely in-frame clones and lacks some. The sample has about 76,000 clones, approximately 95% seen once. Comment on this clone: Its specificity is not known.

Sample: peripheral blood mononuclear cells, taken before stem cell transplant. The chain is built from TRBV2 and TRBJ2-5; D gene ambiguous. The TCR comes from a woman aged 45-60 years with acute myeloid leukemia. Some clones in this sample may be carry-over from other donors' samples. The CDR3 sequence: CASSPRRDKETQYF. The CDR3 DNA reads TGTGCCAGCAGTCCAAGGAGAGATAAAGAGACCCAGTACTTC.